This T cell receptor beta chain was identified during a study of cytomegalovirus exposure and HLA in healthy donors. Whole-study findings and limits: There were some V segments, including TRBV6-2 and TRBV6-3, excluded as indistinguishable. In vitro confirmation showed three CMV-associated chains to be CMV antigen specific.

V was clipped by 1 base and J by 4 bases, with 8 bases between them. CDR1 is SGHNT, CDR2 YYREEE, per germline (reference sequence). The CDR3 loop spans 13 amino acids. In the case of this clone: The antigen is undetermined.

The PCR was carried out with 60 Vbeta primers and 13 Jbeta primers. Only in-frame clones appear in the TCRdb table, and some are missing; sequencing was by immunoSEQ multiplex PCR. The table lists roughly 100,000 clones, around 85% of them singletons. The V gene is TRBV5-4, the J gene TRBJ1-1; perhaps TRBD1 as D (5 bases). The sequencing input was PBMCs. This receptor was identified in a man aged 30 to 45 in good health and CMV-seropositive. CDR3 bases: TGTGCCAGCAGCTTGCCCGGGGGCACTGAAGCTTTCTTT. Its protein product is CASSLPGGTEAFF.